The sequence of this TCR beta chain was determined in a study of cytomegalovirus exposure and HLA in healthy donors. General study points: The study flagged roughly 150 TCR beta chains as cytomegalovirus-associated. Among the CMV-associated chains, a few were confirmed in vitro as specific for CMV antigens.

Trimming removed 2 bases at V and 5 bases at J, with 10 bases between. Germline V gives CDR1 GTSNPN, CDR2 SVGIG (reference sequence). CDR3 length equals 12 residues. PCR involved 60 Vbeta and 13 Jbeta primers. Methods used by the authors: A later analysis counted around 80 million unique TCR beta chains, around 10 million shared. Assay used: immunoSEQ multiplex PCR; TCRdb lists only in-frame clones, some missing. V and J calls plus clone size are reproduced from that table; the DNA served to infer D and trimming. The table records roughly 200,000 clones, over 70% of them present only once. Concerning this clone: Its antigen remains unidentified.

The sequenced sample consisted of PBMCs. This chain uses TRBV30 with TRBJ2-7, with D possibly being TRBD1 (6 bases). The TCR was taken from a woman aged 55 to 70 in good health and CMV-seropositive. CDR3 DNA sequence: TGTGCCTGGAGTATGACAGGCCACGAGCAGTACTTC. This encodes CAWSMTGHEQYF.